The present T cell receptor beta chain was sequenced within a study of graft-versus-host responses after intestinal transplantation. Overall study context: The whole recipient group had anti-thymocyte globulin induction followed by tacrolimus and steroids for roughly three years.

Findings and limits, study-wide: Early post-transplant HvG declines were associated with peak circulating GvH clone levels. Within the allografts of patients who had graft-donor T cell macrochimerism, graft-versus-host to host-versus-graft clonal ratios were high. Recipient marrow contained GvH clones, some of which appeared first in ileum or blood.

Measured with immunoSEQ multiplex PCR; TCRdb has only the in-frame clones, and not every one. The sample contains about 120,000 clones, around 90% of which appear only once. Comments on this clone: The target antigen is unknown.

V was shortened by 5 bases and J by 1 base, with 13 bases between the two germline ends. CDR1 and CDR2 (germline): SEHNR, FQNEAQ (reference sequence). The CDR3 contains 15 residues. Sequencing was performed on unstimulated CD4+ T cells sorted from spleen or lymph node cells, taken before transplant. The sequence came from a human donor who was the organ donor for an intestinal transplant. The V gene is TRBV7-9, the J gene TRBJ2-3; D is ambiguous. CDR3 bases: TGTGCCAGCAGCCCCTCTAGGGCTCGCACAGATACGCAGTATTTT. Translated, it gives CASSPSRARTDTQYF. The whole variable domain, remainder taken from reference TRBV7-9 and TRBJ2-3, is DTGVSQNPRHKITKRGQNVTFRCDPISEHNRLYWYRQTLGQGPEFLTYFQNEAQLEKSRLLSDRFSAERPKGSFSTLEIQRTEQGDSAMYLCASSPSRARTDTQYFGPGTRLTVL.